Listed below are T cell receptor beta chains from one sample, sequenced in a study of blood T cell repertoires in COVID-19. Some clones are missing from TCRdb's copy, which holds only in-frame ones; the method was immunoSEQ multiplex PCR. The sample shows roughly 130,000 clones, approximately 83% of them seen only once. Material for sequencing was peripheral blood. These receptors were obtained from a woman aged 50 to 60 with acute or convalescent COVID-19. Each CDR3 is given with its conserved first and last residue. A D gene is named only where the DNA matches it firmly. The size field is filled for only some rows; it gives once, few, many or a size class.

J: TRBJ2-1
D: TRBD2
size: once
V: TRBV27
DNA: TGTGCCAGCAGCCGTACTAGCGGGGGGGCCGAGAACGAGTTCTTC
CDR3: CASSRTSGGAENEFF

J: TRBJ1-1
D: TRBD1
size: -
V: TRBV14
DNA: TGTGCCAGCAGCCAAGATGCGAGGGGGCCCCGTAACACTGAAGCTTTCTTT
CDR3: CASSQDARGPRNTEAFF

J: TRBJ1-6
D: TRBD1
size: -
V: TRBV30
DNA: TGTGCCTCGACCGTATCCAGGGGGAGATCACCCCTCCACTTT
CDR3: CASTVSRGRSPLHF

J: TRBJ2-1
D: TRBD1
size: -
V: TRBV6-6
DNA: TGTGCCAGCAGAGACAGGGAGAATGAGCAGTTCTTC
CDR3: CASRDRENEQFF

J: TRBJ2-1
D: TRBD1
size: -
V: TRBV10-3
DNA: TGTGCCATCACCCGGGGGGACAGGGATCACAATGAGCAGTTCTTC
CDR3: CAITRGDRDHNEQFF

J: TRBJ2-7
D: TRBD1
size: -
V: TRBV19
DNA: TGTGCCAGTAGTACCAGTCCAGACAGGGTTAACGAGCAGTACTTC
CDR3: CASSTSPDRVNEQYF

J: TRBJ2-3
D: TRBD1
size: -
V: TRBV18
DNA: TGTGCCAGCTCACCTGGACAGGGGACAGATACGCAGTATTTT
CDR3: CASSPGQGTDTQYF

J: TRBJ2-7
D: -
size: -
V: TRBV15
DNA: TGTGCCACCAGCTCTCTGCTTAGGGGTTCCTACGAGCAGTACTTC
CDR3: CATSSLLRGSYEQYF

J: TRBJ2-7
D: -
size: few
V: TRBV6-5
DNA: TGTGCCAGCAGTTACTCCTCTACTTCTAGTTTCGGCGAGCAGTACTTC
CDR3: CASSYSSTSSFGEQYF

J: TRBJ1-5
D: TRBD1
size: few
V: TRBV19
DNA: TGTGCCAGTCGGGACAGGGGATCAGGTCAGCCCCAGCATTTT
CDR3: CASRDRGSGQPQHF

J: TRBJ1-2
D: TRBD1
size: -
V: TRBV7-2
DNA: TGTGCCAGCAGCTTAGGGCAGGGGGCTATCTATGGCTACACCTTC
CDR3: CASSLGQGAIYGYTF

J: TRBJ1-2
D: -
size: -
V: TRBV6-5
DNA: TGTGCCAGCAGTTACTCCTCTGGGAGCGGCTACACCTTC
CDR3: CASSYSSGSGYTF

J: TRBJ2-3
D: TRBD2
size: once
V: TRBV6-1
DNA: TGTGCCAGCAGTGAATTCTCCAGGGGACTAGCGGCAGATACGCAGTATTTT
CDR3: CASSEFSRGLAADTQYF

J: TRBJ1-3
D: TRBD1
size: once
V: TRBV5-1
DNA: TGCGCCAGCAGCTTAAGTGACAGGGGATCGGGAAACACCATATATTTT
CDR3: CASSLSDRGSGNTIYF

J: TRBJ1-2
D: -
size: -
V: TRBV19
DNA: TGTGCCAGTAGTAAGGGGGAATCAAGGTATGGCTACACCTTC
CDR3: CASSKGESRYGYTF

J: TRBJ2-1
D: TRBD1
size: -
V: TRBV28
DNA: TGTGCCAGCAGCACCGCCTCGTCGGGACAGGGTACGGACAATGAGCAGTTCTTC
CDR3: CASSTASSGQGTDNEQFF

J: TRBJ2-2
D: TRBD2
size: -
V: TRBV9
DNA: TGTGCCAGCAGCGTAGTGCGCGGGGGGGCTTCTGGGGAGCTGTTTTTT
CDR3: CASSVVRGGASGELFF